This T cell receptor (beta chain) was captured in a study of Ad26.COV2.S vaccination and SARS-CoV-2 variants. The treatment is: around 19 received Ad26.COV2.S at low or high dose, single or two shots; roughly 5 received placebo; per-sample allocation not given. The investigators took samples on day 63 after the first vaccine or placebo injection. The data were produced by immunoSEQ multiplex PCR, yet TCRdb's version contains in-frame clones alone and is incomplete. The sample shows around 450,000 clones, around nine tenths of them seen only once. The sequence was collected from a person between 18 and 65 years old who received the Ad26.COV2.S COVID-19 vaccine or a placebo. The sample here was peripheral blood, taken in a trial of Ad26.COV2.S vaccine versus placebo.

Written as DNA, the CDR3 is TGTGCCACCAGTGATTGGGAGGAGGGCAATGAGCAGTTCTTC. Encoded protein: CATSDWEEGNEQFF. The rearrangement joins TRBV24-1 to TRBJ2-1, with D maybe TRBD2 (6 bases). This CDR3 has 14 residues. Trimming removed 2 bases from V and 6 bases from J, with 10 bases in between. Germline values: CDR1 KGHDR, CDR2 SFDVKD.